The source of this T cell receptor beta chain is a study of vaccination and CD4 T cells after COVID-19. Study-level background: The stimulating agents, overlapping spike peptides, came from SARS-CoV-2, HCoV-NL63, HCoV-OC43 and HCoV-229E.

The treatment is: approximately 9-day PBMC culture with coronavirus spike peptide pools or control peptides (ViraFEST assay). Remarks on this clonotype: The antigen remains undetermined.

This CDR3 comprises 17 residues. The assay that was used to sequence DNA from cultured CD4+ T cells was the Oncomine TCR Beta short-read assay. TCRdb re-derived calls from the PCR reads in MiXCR, one entry per CDR3 protein. In the table there are tens of thousands of distinct CDR3 sequences, around a third of which are singletons. The sequence was collected from a human donor with COVID-19. The sequencing sample was made of cultured CD4+ T cells from blood. This chain connects TRBV21-1 to TRBJ1-3; the table assigns TRBD1, which was not confirmed against the DNA. TRBV21-1 is a known pseudogene. The CDR3 loop is CASSKLVFGTGVNTIYF. Written as DNA, the CDR3 is TGTGCCAGCAGCAAGCTGGTTTTCGGGACAGGGGTAAACACCATATATTTT.